These 15 T cell receptor beta chains were all obtained from the same sample, sequenced in a study of OX40 agonist ivuxolimab in advanced cancers. Using immunoSEQ multiplex PCR, the repertoire was profiled, and TCRdb retains in-frame clones only, with some absent. The profile covers under 50,000 clones, with less than 90% appearing a single time and about 48% taken by the ten largest. The sequencing here drew on CD4+ or CD8+ T cells sorted from blood, taken in a trial of the OX40 agonist ivuxolimab. Receptors originate from an adult with an advanced solid tumor such as melanoma, head and neck, liver or kidney cancer.

The rearrangement joins TRBV7-2 to TRBJ2-5; no reliable D call. The germline V gene has CDR1 SGHTA and CDR2 FQGNSA. The CDR3 has 14 residues. With 5 bases removed from V and 7 bases from J, the gap between germline ends came to 17 bases. The DNA for the CDR3 is TGTGCCAGCAGCCCCACCCGCGGCGGAGTGACCCAGTACTTC. Protein product: CASSPTRGGVTQYF. Full variable domain (missing parts from reference TRBV7-2 and TRBJ2-5): GAGVSQSPSNKVTEKGKDVELRCDPISGHTALYWYRQSLGQGLEFLIYFQGNSAPDKSGLPSDRFSAERTGGSVSTLTIQRTQQEDSAVYLCASSPTRGGVTQYFGPGTRLLVL.

The V gene is TRBV27, the J gene TRBJ2-1, with 11 bases fitting TRBD1. Germline assignment: CDR1 MNHEY and CDR2 SMNVEV (reference sequence). V was clipped by 10 bases and J by 4 bases; unmatched bases: 9. The CDR3 covers 15 residues. The CDR3 nucleotides are TGTGCCAACCCACCGGGACAGGGGGATTACAATGAGCAGTTCTTC. Residues: CANPPGQGDYNEQFF.

This chain uses TRBV11-3 with TRBJ1-1; no definite D call. Looked up from germline, CDR1 is SGHNT and CDR2 is YENEEA. The CDR3 runs 15 residues. V gave up 4 bases and J gave up 7 bases, with 19 bases separating them. CDR3 bases: TGTGCCAGCAGCTATGTAGAGGACGAAGTAGATGAAGCTTTCTTT. Encoded protein: CASSYVEDEVDEAFF.

CDR3 nucleotide sequence: TGTGCCAGCTCACCGGACAGCTACTACGAGCAGTACTTC. It encodes CASSPDSYYEQYF. The genes are TRBV18 and TRBJ2-7, with D perhaps matching TRBD1 (6 bases). The CDR3 runs to 13 residues. V was clipped by 3 bases and J by 3 bases, with 9 bases between them. The germline CDR1 and CDR2 sequences are KGHSH and LQKENI.

As DNA, the CDR3 is TGTGCCAGCAGCTTGGGGCCTCCCGGGGTTGGGAAAGAAGCTTTCTTT. It translates to CASSLGPPGVGKEAFF. J is TRBJ1-1 and V is TRBV5-8, with D unclear. CDR3 length: 16 amino acids. V lost 0 bases to trimming and J lost 8 bases, with 20 bases between them. Per the germline V gene, CDR1 is SGHTS and CDR2 is YDEGEE.

This sequence joins TRBV4-2 and TRBJ2-3; the match to TRBD1 covers 9 bases. The CDR3 length is 16 residues. The germline V gene has CDR1 LGHNA and CDR2 YNFKEQ. The V and J ends lost 3 bases and 6 bases, in that order; junction bases with no gene match: 10. The CDR3 DNA reads as TGTGCCAGCAGCCATGACCCCGGGACAGGGCGCGATACGCAGTATTTT. Protein sequence: CASSHDPGTGRDTQYF.

V gene TRBV10-2 combines with J gene TRBJ1-1; D is unclear. V lost 6 bases and J 1 base, leaving 9 bases between the germline ends. The germline gives CDR1 WSHSY, CDR2 SAAADI. The CDR3 loop spans 13 amino acids. In nucleotides, the CDR3 is TGCGCCAGCAGCCCTTGGAGGAACACTGAAGCTTTCTTT. Its protein is CASSPWRNTEAFF.

This clone was seen once. The chain carries TRBV4-3 and TRBJ1-2; 10 nucleotides align to TRBD1. V shed 6 bases and J 4 bases; nucleotides not matched to a gene: 11. CDR1 is LGHNA, CDR2 YSLEER, per germline. CDR3 length: 16 amino acids. CDR3 in DNA: TGCGCCAGCAGTCCCGGGACAGGGGCAATTTCCTATGGCTACACCTTC. Translation gives CASSPGTGAISYGYTF.

The V and J genes are TRBV29-1 and TRBJ2-3, with D possibly matching TRBD1 (6 bases). There are 16 residues in the CDR3. Trimming left V 3 bases short and J 0 bases short, with 16 bases between. Germline CDR1 SQVTM, CDR2 ANQGSEA. The CDR3 region has the DNA TGCAGCGTTGAGGGGACACTCCAAAAAAGCACAGATACGCAGTATTTT. As protein: CSVEGTLQKSTDTQYF.

This chain connects TRBV7-9 to TRBJ2-2; either TRBD1 or TRBD2 may fit D (5 bases each). The CDR3 totals 15 residues. Germline V CDR1 and CDR2: SEHNR, FQNEAQ (reference sequence). Trimming pared 5 bases from V and 4 bases from J, leaving 14 bases between. The CDR3 spells CASSPGTAGTGELFF. The CDR3 DNA reads as TGTGCCAGCAGCCCAGGGACGGCCGGCACCGGGGAGCTGTTTTTT.

This clone occurred once. V usage is TRBV28 and J usage is TRBJ2-6; TRBD1 might be the D (5 bases). The CDR3 extends over 17 amino acids. The germline V gene has CDR1 MDHEN and CDR2 SYDVKM. Trimming shortened V by 1 base and J by 0 bases, and 10 bases separated the two germline ends. The CDR3, as DNA: TGTGCCAGCAGTTTATCCGGACACAGCTCTGGGGCCAACGTCCTGACTTTC. Protein product: CASSLSGHSSGANVLTF.

In this sample, this clone turned up a few times. This rearrangement joins TRBV20-1 to TRBJ1-3, with D unresolved. The CDR3 has 11 residues. The germline gives CDR1 DFQATT, CDR2 SNEGSKA (reference sequence). The V and J ends lost 8 bases and 3 bases respectively, with 8 bases between them. The CDR3 reads CSPTDGNTIYF. CDR3 bases: TGCAGTCCCACCGATGGAAACACCATATATTTT.

This clone was counted between two and nine times. V and J are TRBV9 and TRBJ2-7; D perhaps matches TRBD2 (6 bases). Per germline, CDR1 SGDLS and CDR2 YYNGEE. CDR3 length: 13 residues. The V and J ends lost 10 bases and 0 bases respectively, with 14 bases between them. The chain's CDR3 is CAPTRGTSYEQYF. The CDR3 region has the DNA TGTGCCCCGACCCGGGGGACCTCCTACGAGCAGTACTTC.

The rearrangement joins TRBV14 to TRBJ2-5, with TRBD2 identical over 12 bases. Trimming took 4 bases from V and 5 from J; bases not matched to a gene: 11. Germline V CDR1 and CDR2: SGHDN, FVKESK. This CDR3 spans 17 amino acids. CDR3 amino acids: CASSPRLAGARAETQYF. The CDR3 DNA is TGTGCCAGCAGCCCTAGACTAGCGGGGGCCCGGGCGGAGACCCAGTACTTC.

This clone appeared once. The rearrangement uses TRBV6-1 and TRBJ2-1; D might be TRBD1 (6 bases). V lost 6 bases to trimming and J lost 0 bases, with 15 bases between them. The germline CDR1 and CDR2 sequences are MNHNS and SASEGT. The CDR3 consists of 16 residues. CDR3 in DNA: TGTGCCAGCAGCGAAACGCAGGGGCTCTCCTACAATGAGCAGTTCTTC. This codes for CASSETQGLSYNEQFF.